This is a list of T cell receptor beta chains from one sample in a study of blood T cell repertoires in COVID-19. Measured with immunoSEQ multiplex PCR; TCRdb has only the in-frame clones, and not every one. The sample carries about 140,000 clones, 70% to 90% recorded once. The sample was peripheral blood. Every receptor here comes from a human donor in a cohort sampled during active COVID-19. Both conserved end residues are part of each CDR3. The D gene is left open where the match is weak. Clone size is not always given. Where it is, it says once, few, many or a class for expanded clones.

-	TRBJ2-5	-	TRBV10-3	CAISETRQETQYF	TGTGCCATCAGTGAGACTAGACAAGAGACCCAGTACTTC
TRBD1	TRBJ1-1	-	TRBV11-3	CASSPQTGPGTEAFF	TGTGCCAGCAGCCCACAGACAGGGCCGGGGACTGAAGCTTTCTTT
TRBD1	TRBJ2-7	-	TRBV18	CASSPAGQGYEQYF	TGTGCCAGCTCACCCGCCGGACAGGGCTACGAGCAGTACTTC
TRBD2	TRBJ2-7	-	TRBV5-1	CASSLGPSGRINEQYF	TGCGCCAGCAGCTTGGGTCCTAGCGGGAGGATCAACGAGCAGTACTTC
-	TRBJ1-1	-	TRBV29-1	CSVSSRGNTEAFF	TGCAGCGTTTCCTCCAGGGGGAACACTGAAGCTTTCTTT
TRBD1	TRBJ1-2	-	TRBV30	CAWMGGSRGPEGGYTF	TGTGCCTGGATGGGCGGGAGCAGGGGGCCAGAGGGTGGCTACACCTTC
TRBD1	TRBJ2-7	-	TRBV25-1	CASSEVDRGLDEQYF	TGTGCCAGCAGTGAGGTGGACAGGGGGCTGGACGAGCAGTACTTC
-	TRBJ1-4	once	TRBV24-1	CATSDRKGSDEKLFF	TGTGCCACCAGTGATCGAAAAGGGAGTGATGAAAAACTGTTTTTT
-	TRBJ1-1	once	TRBV20-1	CSASLRPEAFF	TGCAGTGCTAGTCTGCGTCCTGAAGCTTTCTTT
-	TRBJ1-2	-	TRBV5-1	CASKPGHYGYTF	TGCGCCAGCAAGCCAGGGCACTATGGCTACACCTTC
-	TRBJ1-3	-	TRBV9	CASSVGIGNTIYF	TGTGCCAGCAGCGTTGGCATCGGAAACACCATATATTTT
-	TRBJ1-5	-	TRBV18	CASSTGSTGNQPQHF	TGTGCCAGCTCCACAGGGAGCACCGGCAATCAGCCCCAGCATTTT
-	TRBJ1-3	-	TRBV3-1/TRBV3-2	CASSERGGNTIYF	TGTGCCAGCAGCGAACGAGGAGGAAACACCATATATTTT
TRBD2	TRBJ2-1	-	TRBV19	CASIGGLAGQQFF	TGTGCCAGTATAGGGGGACTAGCGGGCCAGCAGTTCTTC
TRBD1	TRBJ1-6	-	TRBV6-6	CASRGDRLNSPLHF	TGTGCCAGCAGGGGGGACAGGTTGAATTCACCCCTCCACTTT
-	TRBJ2-2	-	TRBV7-3	CASSSRGETGELFF	TGTGCCAGCAGCTCCAGGGGGGAAACCGGGGAGCTGTTTTTT
TRBD1	TRBJ2-7	-	TRBV5-1	CASSPDRGWEQYF	TGCGCCAGCAGCCCTGACAGGGGGTGGGAGCAGTACTTC
TRBD2	TRBJ2-5	-	TRBV27	CASSKKTSGRERETQYF	TGTGCCAGCAGCAAAAAGACTAGCGGGAGGGAAAGGGAGACCCAGTACTTC
-	TRBJ2-7	once	TRBV5-1	CASSLSVGGYEQYF	TGCGCCAGCAGCTTGAGCGTGGGTGGGTACGAGCAGTACTTC
-	TRBJ2-3	-	TRBV4-1	CASSQELAQTPRTDTQYF	TGCGCCAGCAGCCAAGAATTGGCCCAAACACCCCGCACAGATACGCAGTATTTT
TRBD2	TRBJ2-2	few	TRBV5-5	CASSLRLAGVTGELFF	TGTGCCAGCAGCTTGCGACTAGCGGGAGTTACCGGGGAGCTGTTTTTT
-	TRBJ2-1	-	TRBV9	CASSESGDSYNEQFF	TGTGCCAGCAGCGAGAGCGGCGACTCCTACAATGAGCAGTTCTTC
-	TRBJ1-2	-	TRBV28	CASSLMVGGYTF	TGTGCCAGCAGTTTAATGGTTGGCGGCTACACCTTC
-	TRBJ2-5	-	TRBV11-2	CASSSVSQETQYF	TGTGCCAGCAGCTCCGTGAGCCAAGAGACCCAGTACTTC
TRBD2	TRBJ2-1	-	TRBV29-1	CSVSGSGRNEQFF	TGCAGCGTGAGCGGGAGCGGGAGGAATGAGCAGTTCTTC
-	TRBJ2-5	-	TRBV5-6	CASSYGHRRETQYF	TGTGCCAGCAGCTATGGGCACAGGCGGGAGACCCAGTACTTC
TRBD1	TRBJ1-5	-	TRBV27	CASSWDSLQPQHF	TGTGCCAGCAGTTGGGACAGTTTACAGCCCCAGCATTTT
-	TRBJ1-4	few	TRBV28	CASSLSGASEKLFF	TGTGCCAGCAGTTTATCGGGAGCGAGTGAAAAACTGTTTTTT
TRBD2	TRBJ2-7	-	TRBV19	CASSILAGSSYEQYF	TGTGCCAGTAGTATACTAGCGGGGAGCTCCTACGAGCAGTACTTC
-	TRBJ1-3	-	TRBV4-3	CASSQDSQAGNTIYF	TGCGCCAGCAGCCAAGACTCCCAGGCTGGAAACACCATATATTTT
TRBD1	TRBJ2-7	-	TRBV5-8	CASSFPGQGLYEQYF	TGTGCCAGCAGCTTTCCGGGACAGGGGCTCTACGAGCAGTACTTC
TRBD1	TRBJ1-6	-	TRBV6-5	CASSYSQGTPLSSLHF	TGTGCCAGCAGTTACTCACAGGGGACTCCTCTCTCAAGCCTCCACTTT
-	TRBJ2-7	once	TRBV28	CASSPPRGTYEQYF	TGTGCCAGCAGCCCGCCCAGGGGCACCTACGAGCAGTACTTC